This T cell receptor beta chain was recovered during a study of T cells of healthy individuals. MiXCR, applied by TCRdb to the 5' RACE reads, yields one record per CDR3 protein. The sample includes approximately 52,000 distinct CDR3 sequences, about 15% of them seen just once. Trimming took off 1 base at V and 3 bases at J, with 10 bases between the two ends. From germline, CDR1 is MNHNS and CDR2 SASEGT. The CDR3 runs 14 residues. Many counts were recorded for this clonotype. The gene calls are TRBV6-1 and TRBJ2-7; D gene uncertain. The source of this sequence is a human donor in good health. The CDR3 coding sequence is TGTGCCAGCAGTGAAGGTGGTGCATACTACGAGCAGTACTTC. Protein sequence: CASSEGGAYYEQYF.